These T cell receptor beta chains were read from a single sample in a study of T cells in Graves' hyperthyroidism and ophthalmopathy. TCRdb reprocessed the multiplex PCR reads via MiXCR and lists one record per CDR3 protein. Here the sample spans hundreds of thousands of distinct CDR3 sequences, about 45% being singletons. The sample was peripheral blood or thyroid tissue (not recorded which). The origin of the receptors is an adult man with Graves' disease, either hyperthyroidism or ophthalmopathy (not recorded which). The CDR3 runs from the conserved cysteine through the conserved F or W. The D gene is left open where the match is weak. Clone size, where shown, is once, few, many, or a class for clones that have expanded.

>TRBV5-1|TRBD1|TRBJ1-2|few
TGCGCCAGCAGCCCCAGGGGGCGAGAGGGTGGCTACACCTTC
CASSPRGREGGYTF
>TRBV5-4|.|TRBJ1-2|few
TGTGCCAGCAGCTCCTTAACCGGGACCCGGGGCGGCTACACCTTC
CASSSLTGTRGGYTF
>TRBV20-1|.|TRBJ2-7|.
TGCAGTGCTAGAGATGCCCCCCACGGAGTCTACGAGCACTACTTC
CSARDAPHGVYEHYF
>TRBV2|.|TRBJ1-5|few
TGTGCCAGCAGTCTCCACGGGGGCGGGCAGCCCCAGCATTTT
CASSLHGGGQPQHF
>TRBV9|TRBD1|TRBJ2-5|few
TGTGCCAGCAGGGCTTCGGGACAGGGCCAAGAGACCCAGTACTTC
CASRASGQGQETQYF
>TRBV20-1|TRBD1|TRBJ1-2|.
TGCAGTACCATGCAGGGGGCGCAGGACTATGGCTACACCTTC
CSTMQGAQDYGYTF
>TRBV24-1|.|TRBJ1-2|.
TGTGCCACCAGTGCTAGACAGGCCACTAACTATGGCTACACCTTC
CATSARQATNYGYTF
>TRBV29-1|.|TRBJ1-3|many
TGCAGCGTTGCCTTTAGCTCTGGAAACACCATATATTTT
CSVAFSSGNTIYF
>TRBV7-8|.|TRBJ2-7|many
TGTGCCAGCAGCTTAGGTCCAGCTTCCTACGAGCAGTACTTC
CASSLGPASYEQYF
>TRBV4-3|TRBD1|TRBJ1-1|few
TGCGCCAGCAGCCATCCCAAGGGACAGGCGGTTATTGAAGCTTTCTTT
CASSHPKGQAVIEAFF
>TRBV19|.|TRBJ1-1|.
TGTGCCAGTAGTATACCCGCAGGGGTAAGGACTGAAGCTTTCTTT
CASSIPAGVRTEAFF
>TRBV28|.|TRBJ1-4|.
TGTGCCAGCAGCGCCTTTAATGAAAAACTGTTTTTT
CASSAFNEKLFF
>TRBV2|.|TRBJ1-4|.
TGTGCCAGCAGTGAAGTACGGGGTTCCACGACTAATGAAAAACTGTTTTTT
CASSEVRGSTTNEKLFF
>TRBV24-1|.|TRBJ2-2|.
TGTGCCACCAGTGATAATAGGCCGAGAGCCCCAACCGGGGAGCTGTTTTTT
CATSDNRPRAPTGELFF
>TRBV2|.|TRBJ2-7|.
TGTGCCAGCAGTGAAGAGGCGGGCGGGACCTACGAGCAGTACTTC
CASSEEAGGTYEQYF
>TRBV6-1|.|TRBJ1-1|few
TGTGCCATCTCCCTTACAGGGATGATTGAAGCTTTCTTT
CAISLTGMIEAFF
>TRBV7-8|TRBD2|TRBJ2-5|many
TGTGCCAGCAGCAAACTAGCGGGGGCAGAGACCCAGTACTTC
CASSKLAGAETQYF
>TRBV2|.|TRBJ2-7|many
TGTGCCAGCAGTGTGGTCGAGCAGTACTTC
CASSVVEQYF
>TRBV7-2|TRBD2|TRBJ2-2|many
TGTGCCAGCAGCTTAAACGGGAGGGCCGTCGGGGAGCTGTTTTTT
CASSLNGRAVGELFF
>TRBV24-1|TRBD1|TRBJ2-5|.
TGTGCCACCAGTGACTCAACAGGGGCCGCAGAAGAGACCCAGTACTTC
CATSDSTGAAEETQYF
>TRBV7-9|.|TRBJ2-7|few
TGTGCCAGCAGCTTAGATCTCTATTCCTACGAGCAGTACTTC
CASSLDLYSYEQYF
>TRBV12-3/TRBV12-4|.|TRBJ1-1|.
TGTGCCAGCAGCAGGACCTTGGCCACTGAAGCTTTCTTT
CASSRTLATEAFF
>TRBV29-1|TRBD1|TRBJ2-5|many
TGCAGCGTTGGGGGGACAGGGAAAGAGACCCAGTACTTC
CSVGGTGKETQYF
>TRBV7-2|TRBD1|TRBJ2-7|.
TGTGCTAGACGCTCGGGACAGGGGGTGTCCTACGAGCAGTACTTC
CARRSGQGVSYEQYF
>TRBV7-9|.|TRBJ1-4|many
TGTGCCAGCAGCTTCGGACGGGGTAATGAAAAACTGTTTTTT
CASSFGRGNEKLFF
>TRBV20-1|TRBD2|TRBJ2-5|.
TGCAGTGCTAGAGATCTCCTAGCGGGAGAGGTAGAGACCCAGTACTTC
CSARDLLAGEVETQYF
>TRBV7-8|.|TRBJ2-7|few
TGTGCCAGCAGTTTATCGACGGGATACTCCTACGAGCAGTACTTC
CASSLSTGYSYEQYF
>TRBV24-1|TRBD1|TRBJ1-5|.
TGTGCCGGGACAGGACACAATCAGCCCCAGCATTTT
CAGTGHNQPQHF
>TRBV20-1|.|TRBJ2-5|.
TGCAGTGCTAGTGGTCCGGTACAGCCCCAGTACTTC
CSASGPVQPQYF
>TRBV5-1|.|TRBJ1-2|.
TGCGCCAGCAGCGTTGAAGAGCAGGGGAGTTATGGCTACACCTTC
CASSVEEQGSYGYTF